Here is one T cell receptor beta chain with its context. The target antigen is unknown. The data originate from a study of T cells in Graves' hyperthyroidism and ophthalmopathy. Study-wide points: Most thyroid clonotypes expanded above 0.001 were also detected in blood.

RNA transcripts yielded amplified TCR beta CDR3 regions. First-round RT-PCR of the TCR CDR3 relied on the HTBI primer set. MiXCR was run by TCRdb on the multiplex PCR reads, yielding one entry per CDR3 protein. This sample carries a few hundred thousand distinct CDR3 sequences, less than 25% of them seen once, and the ten largest clones take 45% to 50%. CDR3 size: 15 residues. V was shortened by 10 bases and J by 4 bases, with 20 bases between the two germline ends. Researchers barred patients who had uncontrolled infection, other autoimmune disease, pregnancy or lactation. The V call is TRBV12-3 or TRBV12-4, the J call TRBJ1-3, with D perhaps matching TRBD1 (5 bases). This sequence originates from a woman in her 70s with Graves' ophthalmopathy. Sequenced: blood. The CDR3 nucleotides read TGTGCCACCTCGCCATTCGGGGCGAACGGAAACACCATATATTTT. Translating it yields CATSPFGANGNTIYF.